The clone carrying this TCR beta chain was seen many times. Its target is unknown. TCRdb re-analysed the 5' RACE reads in MiXCR, keeping a single row per CDR3 protein. The profile shows tens of thousands of distinct CDR3 sequences, around 21% of them singletons. The source of the sample is a study of T-cell memory formation after mild COVID-19. Study information: In these data, TCR clusters were largely donor specific.

In germline, CDR1 is MNHNY, CDR2 SVGAGI (reference sequence). Trimming stripped 3 bases from V and 5 bases from J, with 10 bases between. The CDR3 spans 13 residues. Findings of the study overall: The authors left the SARS-CoV-2 specificity of second-wave clones peaking on day 37 unconfirmed. Clones shrinking between day 15 and 85 showed a balanced CD4/CD8 split, and those that grew later tilted toward CD4+.

Sequencing was carried out using PBMCs or a T cell subset sorted from them (not recorded which). The rearrangement links TRBV6-6 to TRBJ2-5; D ambiguous. The TCR comes from an adult who had mild COVID-19 (a few samples of this study predate the infection). Cell type and time point are not known. CDR3 bases: TGTGCCAGCAGTTATAGCACGAGTGAGACCCAGTACTTC. Amino acid sequence: CASSYSTSETQYF.